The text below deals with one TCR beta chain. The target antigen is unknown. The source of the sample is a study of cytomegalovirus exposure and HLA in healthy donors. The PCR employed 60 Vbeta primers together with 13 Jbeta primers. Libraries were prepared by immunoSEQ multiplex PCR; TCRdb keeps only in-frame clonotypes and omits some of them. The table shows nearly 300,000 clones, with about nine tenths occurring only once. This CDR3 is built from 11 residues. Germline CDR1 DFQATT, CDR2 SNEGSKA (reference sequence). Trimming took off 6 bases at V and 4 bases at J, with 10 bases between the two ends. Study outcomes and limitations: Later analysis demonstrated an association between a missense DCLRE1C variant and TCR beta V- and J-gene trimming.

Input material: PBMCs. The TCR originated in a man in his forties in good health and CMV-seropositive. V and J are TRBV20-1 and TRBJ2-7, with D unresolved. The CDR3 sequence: CSAHNSYEQYF. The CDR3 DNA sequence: TGCAGTGCCCATAACAGTTACGAGCAGTACTTC.